Described below is a single TCR beta chain sequence and its context. The target antigen is unknown. Other DNA variants within this sample encode the same CDR3. The record originates from a study of shared clonotypes between healthy human individuals. Study-level points and caveats: All-four-donor shared clonotypes had higher generation probabilities than non-shared clonotypes did.

This table comes from immunoSEQ multiplex PCR, and its TCRdb copy is limited to in-frame clones, with some not included. The repertoire includes hundreds of thousands of clones, less than 80% of them detected once, and roughly 1.8% sits in the top ten. The TCR sequence derives from a woman aged 30 to 39 in good health. Sequenced material: memory CD4+ T cells sorted from blood. Subset denoted: CD45RA-negative fraction.

CDR3 region: CASSLNRYEQYF. The CDR3 DNA is TGTGCCAGCAGCCTGAACAGGTACGAGCAGTACTTC. V gene TRBV5-5 combines with J gene TRBJ2-7, with a weak D call TRBD1 (5 bases). The CDR3 runs to 12 residues. The germline V gene encodes CDR1 SGHKS and CDR2 YYEKEE (reference sequence). V shed 4 bases and J shed 4 bases, with 9 bases lying between them.